The sequence of this TCR beta chain was determined in a study of spatial heterogeneity in lung cancer. Time point in this sample: blood at routine non-recurrence follow-up after resection. Trimming removed 4 bases at V and 0 bases at J, with 13 bases between. CDR1 and CDR2 from the germline V gene are DFQATT and SNEGSKA (reference sequence). The CDR3 is made up of 14 amino acids. The library protocol tagged each TCR cDNA with a unique molecular identifier. TCRdb ran MiXCR on the 5' RACE reads and lists one entry per CDR3 protein. In the table there are over 95,000 distinct CDR3 sequences, roughly 10% of which are singletons. A few counts support this clonotype.

This specimen consisted of PBMCs, obtained at follow-up. The TCR originated in a female donor with early-stage non-small cell lung cancer. The chain recombines TRBV20-1 with TRBJ2-7, with D hard to call. CDR3 sequence (DNA): TGCAGTGCTATCAAGGGCAGGAGCTCCTACGAGCAGTACTTC. Translating it yields CSAIKGRSSYEQYF.